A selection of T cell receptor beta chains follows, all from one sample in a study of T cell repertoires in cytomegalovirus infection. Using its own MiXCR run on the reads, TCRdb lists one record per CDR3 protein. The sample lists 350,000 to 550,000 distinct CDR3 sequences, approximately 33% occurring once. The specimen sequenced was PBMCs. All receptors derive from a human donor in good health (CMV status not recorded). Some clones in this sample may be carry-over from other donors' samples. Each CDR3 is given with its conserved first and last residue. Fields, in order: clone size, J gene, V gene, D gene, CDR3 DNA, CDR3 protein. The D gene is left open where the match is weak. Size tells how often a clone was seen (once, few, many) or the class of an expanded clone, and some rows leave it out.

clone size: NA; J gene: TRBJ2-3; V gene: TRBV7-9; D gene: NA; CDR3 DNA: TGTGCCAGCAGCTTAGAAGACTGGCTAGCAGATACGCAGTATTTT; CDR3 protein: CASSLEDWLADTQYF
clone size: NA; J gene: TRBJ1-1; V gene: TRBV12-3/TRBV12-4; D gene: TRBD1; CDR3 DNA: TGTGCCAGCAGCCGCGGACAGGGGCATACTGAAGCTTTCTTT; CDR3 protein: CASSRGQGHTEAFF
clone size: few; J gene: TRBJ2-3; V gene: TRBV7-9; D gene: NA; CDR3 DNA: TGTGCCAGCAGCCTAGAGGGAGATACGCAGTATTTT; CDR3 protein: CASSLEGDTQYF
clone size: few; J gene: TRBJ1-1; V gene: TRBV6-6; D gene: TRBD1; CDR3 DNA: TGTGCCAGCAGTTACTCTGGTCAGGGGGGCATGAACACTGAAGCTTTCTTT; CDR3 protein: CASSYSGQGGMNTEAFF
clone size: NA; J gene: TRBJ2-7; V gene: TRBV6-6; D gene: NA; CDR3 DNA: TGTGCCAGCAGTGAGTCCCAATCCTACGAGCAGTACTTC; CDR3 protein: CASSESQSYEQYF
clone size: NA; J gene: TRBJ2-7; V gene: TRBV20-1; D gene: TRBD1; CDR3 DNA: TGCAGTGCTAGCCCACAGACAGGGGCCCTCGACGAGCAGTACTTC; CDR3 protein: CSASPQTGALDEQYF
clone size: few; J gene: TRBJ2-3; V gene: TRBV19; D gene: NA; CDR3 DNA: TGTGCCAGTAGTAGGAGGGCGGAGTATTTT; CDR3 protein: CASSRRAEYF
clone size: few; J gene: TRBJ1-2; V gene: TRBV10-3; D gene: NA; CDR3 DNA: TGTGCCATCACAGAGGTCGGGGTTGGGGGCTACACCTTC; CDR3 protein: CAITEVGVGGYTF
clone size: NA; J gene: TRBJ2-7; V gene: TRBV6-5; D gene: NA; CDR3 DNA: TGTGCCAGCAGTTACTCGTTCCCCCGGGACGAGCAGTACTTC; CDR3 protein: CASSYSFPRDEQYF
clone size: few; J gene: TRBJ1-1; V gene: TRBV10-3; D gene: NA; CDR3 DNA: TGTGCCTCCAGTTCCTCCGGAAATGAAGCTTTCTTT; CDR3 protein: CASSSSGNEAFF
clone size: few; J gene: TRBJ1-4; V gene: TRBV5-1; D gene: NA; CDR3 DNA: TGCGCCAGCAGCTTGGCCCGATCTGAGGATGAAGAACTGTTTTTT; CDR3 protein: CASSLARSEDEELFF
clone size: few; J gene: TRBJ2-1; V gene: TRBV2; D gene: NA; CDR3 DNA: TGTGCCAGCCAAACCCCCAAGGATGAAGCCCGGGGATGGGATGAGCAGTTCTTC; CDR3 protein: CASQTPKDEARGWDEQFF
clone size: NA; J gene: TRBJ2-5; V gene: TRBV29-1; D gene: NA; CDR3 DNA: TGCAGCGTGGCAGGAAGATTGATACAAGAGACCCAGTACTTC; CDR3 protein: CSVAGRLIQETQYF
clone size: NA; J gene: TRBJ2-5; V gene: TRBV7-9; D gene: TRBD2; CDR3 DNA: TGTGCCAGCAGCTTTGAGAAGCGGGGTGCGCAAGAGACCCAGTACTTC; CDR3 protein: CASSFEKRGAQETQYF
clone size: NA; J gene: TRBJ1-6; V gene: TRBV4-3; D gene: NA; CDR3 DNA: TGCGCCAGCAGCCAAGAAGGGATTGGGCGGTCCTCCTATAATTCACCCCTCCACTTT; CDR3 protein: CASSQEGIGRSSYNSPLHF